Presented here are 6 T cell receptor beta chains from one specimen sequenced in a study of blood T cells in healthy people across ages. Alongside a J-beta primer mix, a sample-barcoded 5' primer served in a second PCR lasting about 7 to 11 cycles. From the 5' RACE reads, TCRdb called clonotypes with MiXCR, one entry per CDR3 protein. The sample lists around 1,000,000 distinct CDR3 sequences; about two fifths were seen once. The sample taken for sequencing was blood. Receptor source: a man between 18 and 29 years old in good health.

The rearrangement links TRBV12-3 or TRBV12-4 to TRBJ1-2; 10 nucleotides line up with TRBD1. The CDR3 runs 13 residues. V dropped 5 bases and J dropped 6; count of bases not matched to a gene: 3. CDR3 sequence: CASSGTGDHGYTF. DNA for the CDR3: TGTGCCAGCAGTGGGACAGGGGATCATGGCTACACCTTC.

This clonotype has more than one count but fewer than ten. This chain connects TRBV4-1 to TRBJ1-4; the D is unclear. Trimming pared 3 bases from V and 4 bases from J, leaving 9 bases between. The length of the CDR3 is 14 residues. CDR1 and CDR2 (germline): MGHRA, YSYEKL. For the CDR3, the DNA is TGCGCCAGCAGCCACTTCCGGCGTAATGAAAAACTGTTTTTT. The encoded protein is CASSHFRRNEKLFF.

The chain is built from TRBV7-6 and TRBJ2-7, with a possible D match to TRBD2 (6 bases). Germline V gene lookup returns CDR1 SGHVS and CDR2 FNYEAQ. There are 16 residues in the CDR3. The V end lost 5 bases, the J end lost 2 bases, and 19 bases lay between the germline ends. The CDR3 spells CASSTLSGVSAYEQYF. The CDR3 DNA reads TGTGCCAGCAGCACCCTATCGGGAGTATCCGCCTACGAGCAGTACTTC.

This clonotype was detected only a few times. V and J are TRBV5-1 and TRBJ1-2; D not certain. This CDR3 spans 15 amino acids. V lost 0 bases and J lost 4, with 13 bases in between. CDR1 is SGHRS, CDR2 YFSETQ, per germline. The CDR3 DNA reads TGCGCCAGCAGCTTGGTTGGGGTCGATCTCTATGGCTACACCTTC. Its protein product is CASSLVGVDLYGYTF.

The chain combines TRBV12-3 or TRBV12-4 with TRBJ2-3; D remains ambiguous. Trimming took 5 bases from V and 0 from J, leaving 12 bases between them. The CDR3 contains 15 residues. The CDR3 here is CASSGRGGSTDTQYF. Written as DNA, the CDR3 is TGTGCCAGCAGTGGCCGCGGCGGAAGCACAGATACGCAGTATTTT.

V gene TRBV7-2 combines with J gene TRBJ2-1; the D gene could be TRBD1 or TRBD2 (5 bases each). The length of the CDR3 is 14 residues. The V gene lost 1 base and the J gene lost 6 bases, with 10 bases spanning the gap. Per the germline V gene, CDR1 is SGHTA and CDR2 is FQGNSA. CDR3 region: CASSLEFGANEQFF. In DNA, the CDR3 is TGTGCCAGCAGCTTAGAGTTCGGGGCCAATGAGCAGTTCTTC.